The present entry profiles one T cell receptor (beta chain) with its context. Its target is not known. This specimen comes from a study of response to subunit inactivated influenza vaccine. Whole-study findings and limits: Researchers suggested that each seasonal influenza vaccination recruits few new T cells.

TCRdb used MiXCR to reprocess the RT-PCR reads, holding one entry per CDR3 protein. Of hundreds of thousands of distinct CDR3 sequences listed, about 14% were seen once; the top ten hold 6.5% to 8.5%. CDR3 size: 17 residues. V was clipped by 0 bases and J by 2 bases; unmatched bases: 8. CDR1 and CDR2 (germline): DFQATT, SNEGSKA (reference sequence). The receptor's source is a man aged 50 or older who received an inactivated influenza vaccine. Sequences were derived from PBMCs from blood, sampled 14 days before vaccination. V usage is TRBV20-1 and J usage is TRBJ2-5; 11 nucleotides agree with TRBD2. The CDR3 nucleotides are TGCAGTGCTAGAGATCTTATCGGGACTAGCGGACAAGAGACCCAGTACTTC. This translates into CSARDLIGTSGQETQYF.